This T cell receptor beta chain comes out of a study of PD-L1 blockade in urothelial cancer listed by TCRdb under 2017. Background on the whole study: All patients started therapy at some point between 2014 and 2016 and received atezolizumab 1,200 mg intravenously every 3 weeks. About 90% of the roughly 29 patients were identified as males with urothelial cancer of bladder origin, and a prior smoking history was reported by 18 of 29 patients. Patients had an ECOG performance status of 0 or 1 and had received between 0 and 3 prior chemotherapy regimens. Blood samples were analyzed 3 weeks after the start of treatment (second dose) and 6 weeks after the start of treatment. Blood samples gave a median of about 130,000 T cells and approximately 85,000 unique TCRs, with a median clonality of approximately 0.08. Somatic, immune and clinical correlates of response to PD-L1 blockade with atezolizumab in urothelial cancer were the focus of an exploratory multi-omic analysis. Pretreatment tumor samples, along with matched peripheral blood collected serially before and after atezolizumab treatment, underwent TCR sequencing. Durable clinical benefit meant progression-free survival longer than 6 months, and TCR features were also tested against progression-free and overall survival. Whole exome sequencing and RNA sequencing of pretreatment tumors were performed alongside TCR sequencing in the same patients. Some ten patients reached durable clinical benefit, while some 21 patients did not. Under 30 patients had pretreatment blood TCR-seq, about 25 had at least one posttreatment blood collection, and about 25 had tumor TCR-seq.

Based on the germline V gene (reference sequence), the CDR1 and CDR2 sequences are LNHDA and SQIVND. V trim: 6 bases; J trim: 6 bases; unmatched bases: 8. The CDR3 sequence holds 14 residues, the cysteine and phenylalanine included. The sequence is cut down to CDR3 DNA, 42 bases in frame from base 1. In regard to this clone: Its antigen has not been determined. No clone much larger than this one lies a single base away; base qualities are absent.

Each PCR received spiked-in synthetic TCR analog templates so that absolute template abundance could be estimated from read counts. TCRbeta CDR3 regions were amplified from genomic DNA with bias-controlled V and J gene primers using the immunoSEQ assay. Rearranged TCRbeta segments were sequenced at approximately 20X coverage. As for how the authors treated the data: Clustering was used to correct sequencing errors, and CDR3s were annotated against IMGT so that V, D and J genes could be assigned. Only productive TCRbeta rearrangements were used in downstream analyses, excluding out-of-frame or stop-codon sequences. Clonality was computed as one minus Shannon entropy normalized by the log of the number of unique productive sequences. Fisher's exact test with Benjamini-Hochberg correction, using a cutoff of adjusted p below 0.01, was how clones that differed between time points or between blood and tumor were identified. TCRdb provides this immuneACCESS table in a form limited to in-frame rearrangements. Some clones are lacking; in checked studies, under half of them reflect an unresolved V gene, and why the rest are absent is not known. V and J calls and clone size follow that table, whereas D and trimming were derived from the DNA. A total of roughly 48,000 clones appear in this sample, approximately 87% of them only once. About 5.3% of the sample comes from the top ten.

The research as a whole found: Because the sample size was small (n ≈ 28) and many of the analyses were exploratory, the results are meant to be hypothesis-generating. A pretreatment peripheral blood TCR clonality below the median was linked to improved progression-free and overall survival. At 3 weeks after the start of treatment, tumor-associated TCR clones in peripheral blood had expanded more in patients with durable benefit (n of about 20, p = 0.022).

A total of about 31 patients with locally advanced or metastatic urothelial carcinoma, treated at Memorial Sloan Kettering on a trial protocol, made up the cohort. Peripheral blood mononuclear cells were collected pretreatment and during treatment, with between 1 and 8 total time points obtained per patient. The Qiagen DNeasy Blood extraction kit was used to purify genomic DNA from total PBMCs and tumor samples. PBMCs were collected pretreatment and during treatment, and were isolated and stored as previously described. Here the chain combines TRBV19 and TRBJ1-1, with TRBD1 identical over 9 junction bases. This receptor was identified in a man in his forties or fifties with urothelial cancer. This sample comprised PBMCs, obtained around atezolizumab (anti-PD-L1) treatment. The CDR3 corresponds to CASSSGTGSAEAFF. The DNA sequence reads TGTGCCAGTAGCTCCGGGACAGGGAGCGCTGAAGCTTTCTTT.